Sequencing of this T cell receptor beta chain was carried out in a study of neurological immune-mediated disorders. The starting material, 2 million PBMCs stored at -80 C, gave rise to the unsorted libraries. This clonotype was detected ten times or more. Unmatched junction bases numbered 6, after V lost 7 bases and J lost 3 bases. Per germline, CDR1 SGHRS and CDR2 YFSETQ. The CDR3 totals 13 residues. MiXCR, run by TCRdb on the 5' RACE reads, gives a single entry per CDR3 protein. Of tens of thousands of distinct CDR3 sequences listed, 2.5% are singletons. This sequence originates from a man in his fifties or sixties with multiple sclerosis. The chain employs TRBV5-1 and TRBJ1-1, with 7 nucleotides matching TRBD1. Sequenced input: PBMCs. CDR3 protein: CASSEGAHTEAFF. The CDR3 DNA sequence: TGCGCCAGCTCGGAGGGGGCGCACACTGAAGCTTTCTTT.